This passage covers 20 T cell receptor beta chains from one sample sequenced in a study of shared clonotypes between healthy human individuals. Naivety among CD8 cells was defined by CD45RO negativity and positive CCR7 selection, thereby excluding terminally differentiated effector memory CD45RA+ cells. Measured with immunoSEQ multiplex PCR; TCRdb has only the in-frame clones, and not every one. Here the sample spans about 2 million clones, approximately 95% being singletons. Sequencing was carried out using naive CD8+ T cells sorted from blood. These TCRs come from a man younger than 35 in good health.

Concerning this clone itself: In the same sample, other DNA sequences code for this CDR3. J is TRBJ2-1 and V is TRBV4-3; TRBD1 matches at 8 bases. CDR1 LGHNA and CDR2 YSLEER come from the germline V gene. The CDR3 spans 15 residues. The J segment lost 4 bases and the V segment lost 3 bases, leaving 5 bases of the junction unmatched. In DNA form, the CDR3 reads TGCGCCAGCAGCCAGGAAGGACAGGGATACAATGAGCAGTTCTTC. It is translated as CASSQEGQGYNEQFF.

The V call is TRBV11-2, the J call TRBJ1-5; D ambiguous. This CDR3 region has 13 residues. The germline V gene encodes CDR1 SGHAT and CDR2 FQNNGV. Trimming removed 5 bases from V and 5 bases from J, with 10 bases in between. CDR3 sequence (DNA): TGTGCCAGCAGCCTCGGGCTGCATCAGCCCCAGCATTTT. Protein product: CASSLGLHQPQHF. The complete variable domain, with remaining parts taken from reference TRBV11-2 and TRBJ1-5, reads EAGVAQSPRYKIIEKRQSVAFWCNPISGHATLYWYQQILGQGPKLLIQFQNNGVVDDSQLPKDRFSAERLKGVDSTLKIQPAKLEDSAVYLCASSLGLHQPQHFGDGTRLSIL.

This chain joins TRBV18 and TRBJ2-7; D call uncertain. V was cut by 3 bases and J by 2 bases, with 14 bases left in between. CDR1 is KGHSH, CDR2 LQKENI, per germline. The CDR3 totals 15 residues. DNA for the CDR3: TGTGCCAGCTCACCGGGTAAGGGAAGCCCCTACGAGCAGTACTTC. Translated: CASSPGKGSPYEQYF.

J is TRBJ2-7 and V is TRBV19; weak D call: TRBD2 (6 bases). This CDR3 is built from 14 residues. V was shortened by 1 base and J by 6 bases, with 13 bases between the two germline ends. The germline CDR1 and CDR2 sequences are LNHDA and SQIVND (reference sequence). CDR3: CASSIAGGNGEQYF. DNA of the CDR3: TGTGCCAGTAGTATAGCCGGGGGAAACGGCGAGCAGTACTTC.

This sequence joins TRBV4-1 and TRBJ1-2; D is uncertain. The V gene lost 0 bases and the J gene lost 0 bases, with 11 bases spanning the gap. This CDR3 is built from 16 residues. Germline values: CDR1 MGHRA, CDR2 YSYEKL. DNA of the CDR3: TGCGCCAGCAGCCAAGATCAATCATCACCTAACTATGGCTACACCTTC. The encoded protein is CASSQDQSSPNYGYTF.

The V and J genes are TRBV7-9 and TRBJ1-1, with unresolved D. The V gene lost 5 bases and the J gene lost 0 bases, with 13 bases spanning the gap. This CDR3 region has 15 residues. Germline lookup yields CDR1 SEHNR and CDR2 FQNEAQ (reference sequence). The CDR3 here is CASSPGPTLNTEAFF. The CDR3 DNA reads as TGTGCCAGCAGCCCAGGACCTACATTGAACACTGAAGCTTTCTTT.

V and J are TRBV30 and TRBJ1-1, with a tentative D call TRBD1 (6 bases). This CDR3 comprises 16 residues. Trimming cost V 0 bases and J 0 bases, with 14 bases left between them. CDR1 and CDR2 (germline): GTSNPN, SVGIG (reference sequence). The CDR3 region is CAWSVHLTGLNTEAFF. The CDR3 region has the DNA TGTGCCTGGAGTGTCCACCTGACAGGTTTGAACACTGAAGCTTTCTTT.

This clone has just one count. The same CDR3 is also encoded by other DNA sequences in this sample. The rearrangement links TRBV5-6 to TRBJ2-1; unclear D gene. From germline, CDR1 is SGHDT and CDR2 YYEEEE. Trimming removed 0 bases from V and 9 bases from J, with 7 bases in between. This CDR3 has 12 residues. CDR3 loop: CASSLGWAEQFF. DNA of the CDR3: TGTGCCAGCAGCTTGGGGTGGGCTGAGCAGTTCTTC.

The rearrangement joins TRBV2 to TRBJ1-6; D is unclear. Germline CDR1 and CDR2: SNHLY and FYNNEI. The length of the CDR3 is 16 residues. V was pared by 2 bases and J by 0 bases, with 8 bases between. The CDR3 region has the DNA TGTGCCAGCAGTGAATACGGGGACTCCTATAATTCACCCCTCCACTTT. Translation gives CASSEYGDSYNSPLHF.

The chain couples TRBV4-1 to TRBJ1-1; D gene ambiguous. Trimming took off 0 bases at V and 3 bases at J, with 8 bases between the two ends. The CDR3 totals 14 residues. CDR1 is MGHRA and CDR2 is YSYEKL in the germline V gene. The CDR3 DNA is TGCGCCAGCAGCCAAGATCCCCTATACACTGAAGCTTTCTTT. Encoded protein: CASSQDPLYTEAFF.

This clone has a handful of counts. Other nucleotide sequences from this sample produce the same CDR3. The chain couples TRBV7-9 to TRBJ1-1, with unresolved D. This CDR3 is 13 amino acids long. V was shortened by 1 base and J by 0 bases, with 3 bases between the two germline ends. Germline CDR1 is SEHNR and CDR2 is FQNEAQ (reference sequence). CDR3 nucleotides: TGTGCCAGCAGCTTAGTCCTGAACACTGAAGCTTTCTTT. Its translation: CASSLVLNTEAFF.

J is TRBJ2-5 and V is TRBV7-8; the D gene is possibly TRBD2 (5 bases). The germline gives CDR1 SGHVS, CDR2 FQNEAQ. There are 15 residues in the CDR3. V lost 1 base, J lost 5 bases, and 14 bases lay in between. CDR3 loop: CASSLVSRADETQYF. CDR3 DNA: TGTGCCAGCAGCTTAGTCTCGCGGGCTGATGAGACCCAGTACTTC.

The chain uses TRBV30 and TRBJ2-7; D ambiguous. Trimming stripped 3 bases from V and 0 bases from J, with 6 bases between. This CDR3 region has 12 residues. Germline V gene lookup returns CDR1 GTSNPN and CDR2 SVGIG (reference sequence). The DNA for the CDR3 is TGTGCCTGGAGCGACGTCTCCTACGAGCAGTACTTC. Amino acids: CAWSDVSYEQYF. The full variable domain, rest sourced from reference TRBV30 and TRBJ2-7, is SQTIHQWPATLVQPVGSPLSLECTVEGTSNPNLYWYRQAAGRGLQLLFYSVGIGQISSEVPQNLSASRPQDRQFILSSKKLLLSDSGFYLCAWSDVSYEQYFGPGTRLTVT.

This clone was recorded a few times. The V and J genes are TRBV7-6 and TRBJ2-7, with a tentative D call TRBD2 (5 bases). Germline values: CDR1 SGHVS, CDR2 FNYEAQ. V was pared by 2 bases and J by 6 bases, with 8 bases between. The CDR3 spans 12 residues. The CDR3 loop reads CASSLSGFEQYF. DNA for the CDR3: TGTGCCAGCAGCTTATCGGGATTCGAGCAGTACTTC.

The J gene is TRBJ1-2, the V gene TRBV5-1, with a possible D match to TRBD1 (6 bases). The CDR3 is 15 amino acids. Between the trimmed V and J ends, which lost 0 bases and 6 bases, there was a span of 15 bases. Germline values: CDR1 SGHRS, CDR2 YFSETQ. CDR3 bases: TGCGCCAGCAGCTTGGTAACAGGGCCGTCGAATGGCTACACCTTC. Its translation is CASSLVTGPSNGYTF.

V and J are TRBV5-6 and TRBJ2-7; 14 nucleotides line up with TRBD2. Trimming at V came to 0 bases and at J to 5 bases, leaving 7 bases not matched to a gene. Germline values: CDR1 SGHDT, CDR2 YYEEEE. CDR3 size: 17 residues. The CDR3, as DNA: TGTGCCAGCAGCTTGGTGGGACTAGCGGGAGTCTTGGACGAGCAGTACTTC. Translation gives CASSLVGLAGVLDEQYF.

The rearrangement links TRBV4-1 to TRBJ1-6; no clear D. Germline V gives CDR1 MGHRA, CDR2 YSYEKL. The CDR3 spans 14 residues. V lost 7 bases, J lost 6 bases, and 13 bases lay in between. For the CDR3, the DNA is TGCGCCAGCACCCCCTCACAGACTAATTCACCCCTCCACTTT. Its translation is CASTPSQTNSPLHF.

This rearrangement joins TRBV10-2 to TRBJ1-1; D gene ambiguous. The CDR3 length is 14 residues. Between the trimmed V and J ends, which lost 6 bases and 1 base, there was a span of 12 bases. Germline assignment: CDR1 WSHSY and CDR2 SAAADI. DNA for the CDR3: TGCGCCAGCAGGGGAAGGACGGGGAACACTGAAGCTTTCTTT. This translates into CASRGRTGNTEAFF.

CDR3 amino acids: CAISELAGGSTDTQYF. CDR3 in DNA: TGTGCCATCAGTGAACTAGCGGGAGGTAGCACAGATACGCAGTATTTT. The V gene is TRBV10-3, the J gene TRBJ2-3, with 12 bases identical to TRBD2. Germline V gene sequence: CDR1 ENHRY, CDR2 SYGVKD. Germline trimming cut 3 bases from V and 0 bases from J; bases unmatched to any gene: 1. The CDR3 is 16 amino acids.

In the case of this clone: Mismatch with germline at one junction end may stem from a read error. J is TRBJ2-7 and V is TRBV9; tentative D call: TRBD2 (6 bases). The CDR3 is 13 residues long. The germline V gene encodes CDR1 SGDLS and CDR2 YYNGEE. As DNA, the CDR3 is TGCGCCAGCAGCCACCCCGGGGGAAGCGAGCAGTACTTC. Protein: CASSHPGGSEQYF.